One and the same sample provided the 32 T cell receptor beta chains below, sequenced in a study of CD8 T cells in ankylosing spondylitis. Study-wide findings and caveats: A TCR beta motif of several highly homologous variants seemed to mark ankylosing spondylitis blood.

MiXCR, run by TCRdb on the 5' RACE reads, gives a single entry per CDR3 protein. The sample includes 750,000 to 850,000 distinct CDR3 sequences, about 10% of them seen just once. These receptors' antigens are unknown. The sequencing input was blood, either unsorted or a sorted T cell fraction (not recorded which). Source of these receptors: a male donor with ankylosing spondylitis.

This clonotype was detected a few times. The chain has TRBV28 and TRBJ2-7; 8 bases are shared with TRBD2. Germline-derived CDR1 and CDR2 are MDHEN and SYDVKM. The V and J ends lost 5 bases and 2 bases, in that order; junction bases with no gene match: 8. This CDR3 has 15 residues. The chain's CDR3 is CASSTLSGGTYEQYF. The DNA for the CDR3 is TGTGCCAGCAGTACCTTGTCGGGAGGGACCTACGAGCAGTACTTC.

This clonotype has just a few counts. This could be a read error, since a much larger clone is one nucleotide away. This sequence joins TRBV10-3 and TRBJ2-5, with unresolved D. The germline V gene has CDR1 ENHRY and CDR2 SYGVKD. The CDR3 extends over 12 amino acids. V lost 0 bases to trimming and J lost 3 bases, with 2 bases between them. CDR3 region: CAISESKETQYF. The CDR3 nucleotides read TGTGCCATCAGTGAGTCGAAAGAGACCCAGTACTTC.

This clonotype was seen more than once but under ten times. The chain carries TRBV27 and TRBJ1-3; D gene uncertain. Trimming pared 8 bases from V and 0 bases from J, leaving 8 bases between. Per germline, CDR1 MNHEY and CDR2 SMNVEV (reference sequence). The CDR3 runs to 13 residues. The CDR3 region is CASSRISGNTIYF. The CDR3 DNA is TGTGCCAGCTCCCGGATCTCTGGAAACACCATATATTTT.

This clonotype was seen many times. The chain recombines TRBV5-6 with TRBJ2-5, with D maybe TRBD2 (6 bases). The germline V gene encodes CDR1 SGHDT and CDR2 YYEEEE. The V end was cut by 2 bases, the J end by 5 bases, with 13 bases between. The CDR3 contains 14 residues. CDR3 nucleotide sequence: TGTGCCAGCAGCTTAGGAGGGGTAGGCGAGACCCAGTACTTC. This encodes CASSLGGVGETQYF.

This clonotype was seen a few times. The V call is TRBV6-1, the J call TRBJ2-5; D is possibly TRBD1 (6 bases). Trimming took 6 bases from V and 2 from J, leaving 16 bases between them. CDR1 and CDR2 (germline): MNHNS, SASEGT. The CDR3 sequence is 15 residues long. The CDR3 DNA reads as TGTGCCAGCAGACCGACTCGGGACAAACAAGAGACCCAGTACTTC. The encoded protein is CASRPTRDKQETQYF.

This clonotype appeared a few times. The V and J genes are TRBV20-1 and TRBJ1-5; D call uncertain. Trimming shortened V by 6 bases and J by 0 bases, and 12 bases separated the two germline ends. Germline loops: CDR1 DFQATT, CDR2 SNEGSKA (reference sequence). This CDR3 is built from 14 residues. The chain's CDR3 is CSADRVYSNQPQHF. For the CDR3, the DNA is TGCAGTGCGGACCGGGTCTATAGCAATCAGCCCCAGCATTTT.

V usage is TRBV6-5 and J usage is TRBJ1-2, with D hard to call. V dropped 2 bases and J dropped 6 bases, with 13 bases sitting between them. Germline CDR1 and CDR2: MNHEY and SVGAGI. The CDR3 is 14 amino acids. CDR3 DNA sequence: TGTGCCAGCAGTTACCAGGCCAATAGGCATGGCTACACCTTC. Translation: CASSYQANRHGYTF.

The chain joins TRBV29-1 to TRBJ1-4; a weak D match, TRBD1 (5 bases). Germline CDR1 SQVTM, CDR2 ANQGSEA. The CDR3 sequence is 12 residues long. The V end lost 5 bases, the J end lost 4 bases, and 8 bases lay between the germline ends. CDR3 in DNA: TGCAGCGTTTTGAGGGGTAATGAAAAACTGTTTTTT. Its protein product is CSVLRGNEKLFF.

This chain uses TRBV10-3 with TRBJ2-7; D is tentatively TRBD1 or TRBD2 (5 bases each). The CDR3 length is 14 residues. Trimming took 4 bases from V and 4 from J, leaving 14 bases between them. Germline loops: CDR1 ENHRY, CDR2 SYGVKD. The CDR3 is CAISAGTELYEQYF. CDR3 coding DNA: TGTGCCATCAGTGCTGGGACGGAACTTTACGAGCAGTACTTC.

This clonotype was recorded many times. CDR3 region: CSEQTDTQYF. CDR3 nucleotide sequence: TGCAGCGAACAGACAGATACGCAGTATTTT. This sequence joins TRBV29-1 and TRBJ2-3; unclear D gene. There are 10 residues in the CDR3. V gave up 7 bases and J gave up 3 bases, with 5 bases separating them. From germline, CDR1 is SQVTM and CDR2 ANQGSEA.

This clonotype occurred a few times. The V call is TRBV5-1, the J call TRBJ1-5; TRBD1 is a possible D gene (5 bases). The CDR3 is 15 amino acids. The germline V gene encodes CDR1 SGHRS and CDR2 YFSETQ. The ends were cut back, 0 bases at V and 4 bases at J, with 11 bases in the middle. CDR3 bases: TGCGCCAGCAGCTTGGAGGGGACGGAGAATCAGCCCCAGCATTTT. The encoded protein is CASSLEGTENQPQHF.

This clonotype was counted only a few times. The chain links TRBV5-1 to TRBJ2-2, with a tentative D call TRBD1 (5 bases). Germline-derived CDR1 and CDR2 are SGHRS and YFSETQ. This CDR3 has 14 amino acids. The V gene lost 4 bases and the J gene lost 5 bases, with 12 bases spanning the gap. The CDR3 loop is CASSMGLRTGELFF. The CDR3 region has the DNA TGCGCCAGCAGCATGGGGCTAAGGACCGGGGAGCTGTTTTTT.

The chain carries TRBV5-1 and TRBJ2-1, with 8 bases that match TRBD2. The J segment lost 5 bases and the V segment lost 3 bases, leaving 10 bases of the junction unmatched. Germline-derived CDR1 and CDR2 are SGHRS and YFSETQ. This CDR3 is built from 16 residues. CDR3 sequence: CASSSLIAGFNNEQFF. Here the CDR3 DNA reads TGCGCCAGCAGCTCGTTAATAGCGGGATTCAACAATGAGCAGTTCTTC.

This clonotype was seen more than once but under ten times. The V call is TRBV10-3, the J call TRBJ2-7; 7 bases match TRBD1. The CDR3 contains 15 residues. Trimming removed 8 bases from V and 0 bases from J; junction bases left unmatched: 10. Per the germline V gene, CDR1 is ENHRY and CDR2 is SYGVKD. Here the CDR3 DNA reads TGTGCCATCGGCAGAGACAGGGCGCACTCCTACGAGCAGTACTTC. It specifies CAIGRDRAHSYEQYF.

The chain links TRBV20-1 to TRBJ1-1; 7 bases agree with TRBD1. The ends lost 0 bases at V and 9 bases at J; junction bases unmatched: 10. The CDR3 consists of 14 residues. The germline CDR1 and CDR2 sequences are DFQATT and SNEGSKA (reference sequence). CDR3 DNA: TGCAGTGCTAGAGAAAAAGAGGGAGGGGGCAAAGCTTTCTTT. Translated: CSAREKEGGGKAFF.

The chain has TRBV5-5 and TRBJ1-6; D not certain. The CDR3 runs 16 residues. Per the germline V gene, CDR1 is SGHKS and CDR2 is YYEKEE (reference sequence). V was cut by 2 bases and J by 0 bases, with 9 bases left in between. CDR3 loop: CASSFGPSSYNSPLHF. CDR3 DNA: TGTGCCAGCAGCTTCGGTCCGAGCTCCTATAATTCACCCCTCCACTTT.

Note on this clonotype: Germline and junction disagree at one end, which may indicate a read error. The chain employs TRBV7-3 and TRBJ2-3; 7 bases align to TRBD1. Per the germline V gene, CDR1 is SGHTA and CDR2 is FQGTGA. The CDR3 is 14 residues long. The CDR3 bases are TGTGCCAGCAGCCTAACGACAGGGTGGGAGTCTCAGTATTTT. This encodes CASSLTTGWESQYF.

This clonotype was found a few times. V gene TRBV12-5 combines with J gene TRBJ2-2; TRBD1 or TRBD2 may be the D gene (5 bases each). The CDR3 covers 15 residues. Trimming left V 6 bases short and J 4 bases short, with 15 bases between. Germline CDR1 and CDR2: LGHNT and FRNRAP. The CDR3 region is CASGYSGTATGELFF. As DNA, the CDR3 is TGTGCTAGTGGGTATTCCGGGACCGCCACCGGGGAGCTGTTTTTT. Based on the CDR3 plus reference TRBV12-5 and TRBJ2-2, the full variable domain is DARVTQTPRHKVTEMGQEVTMRCQPILGHNTVFWYRQTMMQGLELLAYFRNRAPLDDSGMPKDRFSAEMPDATLATLKIQPSEPRDSAVYFCASGYSGTATGELFFGEGSRLTVL.

This chain connects TRBV20-1 to TRBJ1-6; D is perhaps TRBD1 (5 bases). Per germline, CDR1 DFQATT and CDR2 SNEGSKA (reference sequence). This CDR3 is 13 amino acids long. Trimming took off 6 bases at V and 8 bases at J, with 14 bases between the two ends. As DNA, the CDR3 is TGCAGTGCCGAGGGACTTGGCGATTCACCCCTCCACTTT. This gives the protein CSAEGLGDSPLHF.

V gene TRBV6-1 combines with J gene TRBJ1-5, with D unresolved. The CDR3 length is 15 residues. Trimming took 0 bases from V and 3 from J, leaving 9 bases between them. CDR1 is MNHNS, CDR2 SASEGT, per germline. This chain's CDR3 is CASSEAGRDNQPQHF. The DNA for the CDR3 is TGTGCCAGCAGTGAAGCAGGACGGGACAATCAGCCCCAGCATTTT.

The genes are TRBV10-3 and TRBJ2-7, with 7 bases that match TRBD1. The CDR3 is made up of 13 amino acids. The junction had 6 bases not matched to a gene; V was cut back by 8 bases and J by 2 bases. Germline V gene data show CDR1 as ENHRY and CDR2 as SYGVKD. The CDR3: CAIGHRGPYEQYF. The CDR3 DNA reads TGTGCCATCGGCCACAGGGGCCCCTACGAGCAGTACTTC.

A word on this clonotype: The junction departs from germline at one end; a sequencing error may be responsible. The chain couples TRBV7-7 to TRBJ2-3; D is perhaps TRBD1 (6 bases). The germline gives CDR1 SSHAT, CDR2 FNYEAQ (reference sequence). This CDR3 comprises 14 residues. CDR3 loop: CASSLTGRRNTQYF. CDR3 nucleotide sequence: TGTGCTAGCAGCTTGACAGGCCGTAGGAATACGCAGTATTTT.

The table lists this clonotype with a few counts. CDR3 bases: TGCAGTGCTAGAGTCCTAACAGGTTTTTCTGAAGCTTTCTTT. Protein sequence: CSARVLTGFSEAFF. This chain uses TRBV20-1 with TRBJ1-1; tentative D call: TRBD1 (5 bases). Per germline, CDR1 DFQATT and CDR2 SNEGSKA (reference sequence). This CDR3 comprises 14 residues. Trimming took 1 base from V and 6 from J, leaving 15 bases between them.

Ten or more counts support this clonotype. The chain carries TRBV7-9 and TRBJ1-3; D is possibly TRBD1 (5 bases). V was shortened by 10 bases and J by 0 bases, with 10 bases between the two germline ends. This CDR3 has 13 amino acids. The V gene's germline CDR1 is SEHNR and CDR2 FQNEAQ (reference sequence). CDR3 amino acids: CATRGSSGNTIYF. CDR3 DNA sequence: TGTGCCACCCGGGGGTCCTCTGGAAACACCATATATTTT. Supplemented by reference TRBV7-9 and TRBJ1-3, the full variable domain reads DTGVSQNPRHKITKRGQNVTFRCDPISEHNRLYWYRQTLGQGPEFLTYFQNEAQLEKSRLLSDRFSAERPKGSFSTLEIQRTEQGDSAMYLCATRGSSGNTIYFGEGSWLTVV.

This clonotype was observed at least ten times. The V and J genes are TRBV6-1 and TRBJ2-7; D remains ambiguous. The V gene lost 2 bases and the J gene lost 0 bases, with 8 bases spanning the gap. The germline CDR1 and CDR2 sequences are MNHNS and SASEGT. The CDR3 length is 14 residues. DNA for the CDR3: TGTGCCAGCAGTGAACAGGATACCTCCTACGAGCAGTACTTC. Translating it yields CASSEQDTSYEQYF.

There are many counts of this clonotype. The V gene is TRBV20-1, the J gene TRBJ1-5, with D unclear. V was shortened by 5 bases and J by 6 bases, with 14 bases between the two germline ends. Germline V gene lookup returns CDR1 DFQATT and CDR2 SNEGSKA (reference sequence). The CDR3 length is 13 residues. The CDR3 DNA reads TGCAGTGCTGGACCCCTAAAGGGTCAGCCCCAGCATTTT. Residues: CSAGPLKGQPQHF.

This clonotype came up many times. V is TRBV28 and J is TRBJ1-4, with 11 bases fitting TRBD1. Germline V gives CDR1 MDHEN, CDR2 SYDVKM. This CDR3 is built from 15 residues. Trimming cost V 5 bases and J 6 bases; bases outside gene matches: 5. CDR3 in DNA: TGTGCCAGCAGTGTCCCGGGACAGGGGGATGAAAAACTGTTTTTT. Amino acids: CASSVPGQGDEKLFF.

There are a few counts of this clonotype. The CDR3 nucleotides read TGTGCCAGCAGTTACGGAGGCAGGGGGCATGGCTACACCTTC. This encodes CASSYGGRGHGYTF. The chain combines TRBV6-5 with TRBJ1-2; TRBD1 matches 8 bases. J gave up 6 bases and V 2 bases, and 5 bases lay outside the gene matches. CDR1 is MNHEY and CDR2 is SVGAGI in the germline V gene. This CDR3 contains 14 residues.

This clonotype was seen only a few times. This chain connects TRBV20-1 to TRBJ2-7; TRBD1 agrees at 9 bases. With 7 bases clipped from V and 3 bases from J, the junction kept 13 bases outside the gene matches. CDR1 is DFQATT and CDR2 is SNEGSKA in the germline V gene (reference sequence). This CDR3 contains 15 residues. The CDR3: CSVQRDPGQGYEQYF. For the CDR3, the DNA is TGCAGTGTCCAGAGGGATCCGGGACAGGGCTACGAGCAGTACTTC.

As to this clonotype: One end of the junction fails to match germline, which may point to a read error. V and J are TRBV5-6 and TRBJ2-3; 7 positions match TRBD2. The length of the CDR3 is 16 residues. Germline assignment: CDR1 SGHDT and CDR2 YYEEEE. CDR3 protein: CAISGGLRWGGDTQYF. CDR3 bases: TGTGCCATCAGCGGCGGACTTCGCTGGGGGGGAGATACGCAGTATTTT.

The CDR3 DNA sequence: TGTGCCAGCAGTTCGGTGTGGGGAAGCAATCAGCCCCAGCATTTT. The encoded protein is CASSSVWGSNQPQHF. The rearrangement uses TRBV6-5 and TRBJ1-5; D is unclear. Deletions cut 4 bases from V and 1 base from J, with 11 bases between. CDR1 is MNHEY, CDR2 SVGAGI, per germline. The CDR3 extends over 15 amino acids.

The chain recombines TRBV9 with TRBJ1-2, with 7 bases matching TRBD1. The CDR3 is made up of 14 amino acids. From germline, CDR1 is SGDLS and CDR2 YYNGEE. Trimming cost V 4 bases and J 8 bases; bases outside gene matches: 11. The CDR3 region is CASSQMTGKDGYTF. Here the CDR3 DNA reads TGTGCCAGCAGCCAAATGACAGGGAAGGACGGCTACACCTTC.